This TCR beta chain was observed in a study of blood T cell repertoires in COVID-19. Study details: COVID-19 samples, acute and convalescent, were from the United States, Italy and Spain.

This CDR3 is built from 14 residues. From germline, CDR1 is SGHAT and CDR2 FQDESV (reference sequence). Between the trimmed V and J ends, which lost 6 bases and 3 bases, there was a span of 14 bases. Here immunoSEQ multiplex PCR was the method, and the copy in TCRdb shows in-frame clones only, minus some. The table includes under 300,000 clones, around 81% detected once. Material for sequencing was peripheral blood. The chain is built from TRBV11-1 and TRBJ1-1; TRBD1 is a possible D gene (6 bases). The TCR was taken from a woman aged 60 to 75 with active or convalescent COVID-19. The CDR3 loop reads CASRYRVLDTEAFF. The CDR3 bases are TGTGCCAGCAGGTACAGGGTCTTGGACACTGAAGCTTTCTTT.